The clone carrying this TCR beta chain has more than one count but fewer than ten. From germline, CDR1 is GTSNPN and CDR2 SVGIG (reference sequence). V was shortened by 0 bases and J by 0 bases, with 15 bases between the two germline ends. The CDR3 consists of 17 residues. These data originate in a study of blood T cell repertoires in COVID-19. For the study at large: There were acute and convalescent COVID-19 samples, and they came from the United States, Italy and Spain. T cells, B-cell-depleted T cells, or PBMCs supplied cDNA or gDNA.

Original processing methods: Reference gene primers were amplified, and this amplification served to estimate nucleated cell counts. Clones were sequenced by immunoSEQ multiplex PCR, and TCRdb holds only the in-frame ones, with some missing. V, J and clone size derive from that table, while D and trimming were established from the DNA sequence. Counted here are 100,000 or so clones, 85% occurring once; the ten biggest clones make up roughly 4.2%. V usage is TRBV30 and J usage is TRBJ1-3; D gene unclear. Sequencing was performed on peripheral blood. The origin of this receptor is a man aged 50 to 59 with acute or convalescent COVID-19. The CDR3 sequence is CAWSVRVNSASGNTIYF. In nucleotides, the CDR3 is TGTGCCTGGAGTGTACGGGTGAACTCTGCCTCTGGAAACACCATATATTTT.